This TCR beta chain was found in a study of T-cell reconstitution after alpha-beta-depleted transplantation in children. This CDR3 has 17 amino acids. Per the germline V gene, CDR1 is SEHNR and CDR2 is FQNEAQ (reference sequence). With 5 bases clipped from V and 5 bases from J, the junction kept 14 bases outside the gene matches. Library preparation (for TCRbeta) was performed with unique molecular identifiers. TCRdb called the PCR reads again in MiXCR, with one record for every CDR3 protein. The repertoire consists of 500,000 to 650,000 distinct CDR3 sequences, with roughly 13% occurring once and the leading ten covering 2% to 2.5%.

The chain carries TRBV7-9 and TRBJ2-1; 8 bases line up with TRBD2. This sample comprised PBMCs, mostly from graft donor cells, obtained 360 days after TCRalphabeta/CD19-depleted stem cell transplant. This TCR derives from a male patient younger than 18 who had a stem cell transplant for acute myeloid leukemia, so the T cells may come from the graft donor. In DNA, the CDR3 is TGTGCCAGCAGCCCTCGCTCTCGTAGCGGGGTAAACAATGAGCAGTTCTTC. Its protein product is CASSPRSRSGVNNEQFF. Based on the CDR3 plus reference TRBV7-9 and TRBJ2-1, the full variable domain is DTGVSQNPRHKITKRGQNVTFRCDPISEHNRLYWYRQTLGQGPEFLTYFQNEAQLEKSRLLSDRFSAERPKGSFSTLEIQRTEQGDSAMYLCASSPRSRSGVNNEQFFGPGTRLTVL.